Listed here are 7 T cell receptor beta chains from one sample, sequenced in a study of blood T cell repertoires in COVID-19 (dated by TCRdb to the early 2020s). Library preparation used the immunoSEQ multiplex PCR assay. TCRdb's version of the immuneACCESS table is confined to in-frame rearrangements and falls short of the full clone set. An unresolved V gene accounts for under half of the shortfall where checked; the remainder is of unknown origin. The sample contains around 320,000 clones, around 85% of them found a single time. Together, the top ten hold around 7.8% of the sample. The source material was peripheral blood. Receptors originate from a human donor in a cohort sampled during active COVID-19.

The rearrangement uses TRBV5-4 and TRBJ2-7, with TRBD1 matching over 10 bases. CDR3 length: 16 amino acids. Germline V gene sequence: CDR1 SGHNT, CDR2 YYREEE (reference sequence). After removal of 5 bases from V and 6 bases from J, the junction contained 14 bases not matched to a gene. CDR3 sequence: CASSNEPGQGQSEQYF. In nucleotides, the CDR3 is TGTGCCAGCAGTAATGAGCCGGGACAGGGGCAATCCGAGCAGTACTTC.

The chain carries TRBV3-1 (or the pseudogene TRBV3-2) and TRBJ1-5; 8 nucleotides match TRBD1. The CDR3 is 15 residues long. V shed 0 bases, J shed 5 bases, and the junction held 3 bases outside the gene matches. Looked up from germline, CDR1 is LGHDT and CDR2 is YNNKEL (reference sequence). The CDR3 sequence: CASSQDLTGDQPQHF. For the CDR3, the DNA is TGTGCCAGCAGCCAAGATCTGACAGGGGATCAGCCCCAGCATTTT.

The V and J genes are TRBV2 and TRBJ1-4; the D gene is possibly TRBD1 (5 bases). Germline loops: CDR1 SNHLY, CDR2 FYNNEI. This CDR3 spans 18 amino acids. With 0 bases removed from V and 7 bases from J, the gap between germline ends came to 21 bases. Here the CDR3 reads CASSEAISGDVPFEKLFF. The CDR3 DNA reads TGTGCCAGCAGTGAAGCAATTTCGGGGGATGTACCGTTTGAAAAACTGTTTTTT.

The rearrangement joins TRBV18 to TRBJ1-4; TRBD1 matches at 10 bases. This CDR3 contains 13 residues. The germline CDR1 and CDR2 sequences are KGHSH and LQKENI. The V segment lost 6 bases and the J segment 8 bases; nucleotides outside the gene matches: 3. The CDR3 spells CASSRDRGEKLFF. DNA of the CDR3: TGTGCCAGCTCCCGGGACAGGGGAGAAAAACTGTTTTTT.

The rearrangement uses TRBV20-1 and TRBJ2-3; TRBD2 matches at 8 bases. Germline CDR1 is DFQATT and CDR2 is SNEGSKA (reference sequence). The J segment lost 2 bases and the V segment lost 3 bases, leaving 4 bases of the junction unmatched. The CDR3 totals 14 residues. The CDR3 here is CSASERGPTDTQYF. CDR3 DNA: TGCAGTGCTAGTGAGCGGGGGCCCACAGATACGCAGTATTTT.

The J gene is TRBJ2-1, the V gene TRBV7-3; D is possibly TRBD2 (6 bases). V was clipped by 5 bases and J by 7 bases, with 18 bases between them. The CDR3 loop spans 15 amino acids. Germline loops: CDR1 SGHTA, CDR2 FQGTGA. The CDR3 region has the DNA TGTGCCAGCAGCCCCCGGGAACTAGCCGGGAATGAGCAGTTCTTC. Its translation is CASSPRELAGNEQFF.

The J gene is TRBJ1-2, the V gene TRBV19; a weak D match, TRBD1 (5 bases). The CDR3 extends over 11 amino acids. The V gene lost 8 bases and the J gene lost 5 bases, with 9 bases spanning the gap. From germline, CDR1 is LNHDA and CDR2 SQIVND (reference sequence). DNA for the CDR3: TGTGCCAGTCTTCGGGGGTATGGCTACACCTTC. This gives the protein CASLRGYGYTF. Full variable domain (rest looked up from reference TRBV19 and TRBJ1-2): DGGITQSPKYLFRKEGQNVTLSCEQNLNHDAMYWYRQDPGQGLRLIYYSQIVNDFQKGDIAEGYSVSREKKESFPLTVTSAQKNPTAFYLCASLRGYGYTFGSGTRLTVV.